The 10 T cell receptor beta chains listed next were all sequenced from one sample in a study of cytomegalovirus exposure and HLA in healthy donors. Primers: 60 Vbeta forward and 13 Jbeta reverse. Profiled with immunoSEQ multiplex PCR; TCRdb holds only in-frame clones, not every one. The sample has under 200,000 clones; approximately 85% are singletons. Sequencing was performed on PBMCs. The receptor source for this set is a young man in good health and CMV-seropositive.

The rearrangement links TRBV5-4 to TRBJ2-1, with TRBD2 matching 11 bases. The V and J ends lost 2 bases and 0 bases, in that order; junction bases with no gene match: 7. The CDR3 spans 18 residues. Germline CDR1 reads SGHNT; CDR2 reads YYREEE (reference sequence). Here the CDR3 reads CASSFVAGGPISYNEQFF. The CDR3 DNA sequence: TGTGCCAGCAGCTTTGTAGCGGGAGGGCCGATCTCCTACAATGAGCAGTTCTTC.

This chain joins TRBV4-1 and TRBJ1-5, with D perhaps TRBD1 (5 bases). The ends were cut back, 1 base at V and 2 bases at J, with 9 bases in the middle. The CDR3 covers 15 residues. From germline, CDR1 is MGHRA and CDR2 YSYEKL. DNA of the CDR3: TGCGCCAGCAGCCAAGGAGCGGGGGGCAATCAGCCCCAGCATTTT. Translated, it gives CASSQGAGGNQPQHF.

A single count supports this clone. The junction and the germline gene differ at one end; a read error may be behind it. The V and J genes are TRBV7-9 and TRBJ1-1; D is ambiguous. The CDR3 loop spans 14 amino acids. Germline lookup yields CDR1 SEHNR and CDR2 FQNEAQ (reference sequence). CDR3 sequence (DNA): TGTTCCAGCAGCTCCCAAAGCATGAACACTGAAGCTTTCTTT. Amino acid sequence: CSSSSQSMNTEAFF.

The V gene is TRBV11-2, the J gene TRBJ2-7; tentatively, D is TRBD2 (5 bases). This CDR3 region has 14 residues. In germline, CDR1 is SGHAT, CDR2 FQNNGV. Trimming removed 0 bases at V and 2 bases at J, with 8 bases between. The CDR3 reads CASSLEEGPYEQYF. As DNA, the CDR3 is TGTGCCAGCAGCTTAGAAGAGGGCCCCTACGAGCAGTACTTC. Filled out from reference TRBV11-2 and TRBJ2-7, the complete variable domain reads EAGVAQSPRYKIIEKRQSVAFWCNPISGHATLYWYQQILGQGPKLLIQFQNNGVVDDSQLPKDRFSAERLKGVDSTLKIQPAKLEDSAVYLCASSLEEGPYEQYFGPGTRLTVT.

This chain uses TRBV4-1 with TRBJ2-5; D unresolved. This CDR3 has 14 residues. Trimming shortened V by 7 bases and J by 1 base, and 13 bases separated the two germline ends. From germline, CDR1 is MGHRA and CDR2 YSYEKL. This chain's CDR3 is CASTPTLVQETQYF. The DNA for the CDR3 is TGCGCCAGCACCCCTACGTTGGTCCAAGAGACCCAGTACTTC.

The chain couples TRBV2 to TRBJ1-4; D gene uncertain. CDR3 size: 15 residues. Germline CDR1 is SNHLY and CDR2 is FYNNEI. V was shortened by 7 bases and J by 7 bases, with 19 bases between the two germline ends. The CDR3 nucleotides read TGTGCCAGCAAGTATAACACGCCAGAGGGTGAAAAACTGTTTTTT. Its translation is CASKYNTPEGEKLFF.

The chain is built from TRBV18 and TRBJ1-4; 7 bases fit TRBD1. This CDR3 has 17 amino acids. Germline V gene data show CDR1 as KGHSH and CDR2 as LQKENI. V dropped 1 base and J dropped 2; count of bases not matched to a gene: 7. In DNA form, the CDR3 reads TGTGCCAGCTCACCACTCGAGACAGGGTCGACTAATGAAAAACTGTTTTTT. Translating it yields CASSPLETGSTNEKLFF.

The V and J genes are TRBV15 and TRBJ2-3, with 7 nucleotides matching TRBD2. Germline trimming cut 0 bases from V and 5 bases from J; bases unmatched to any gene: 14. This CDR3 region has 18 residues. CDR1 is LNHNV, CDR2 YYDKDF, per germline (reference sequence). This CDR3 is CATSRDRGASLAKDTQYF. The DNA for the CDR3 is TGTGCCACCAGCAGAGATAGGGGCGCTTCACTAGCGAAAGATACGCAGTATTTT.

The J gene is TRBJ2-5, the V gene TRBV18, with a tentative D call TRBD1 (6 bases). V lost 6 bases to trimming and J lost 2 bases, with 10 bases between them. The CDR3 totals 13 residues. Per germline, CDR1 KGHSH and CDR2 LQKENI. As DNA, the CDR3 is TGTGCCAGCTCGGACAGTTTACAAGAGACCCAGTACTTC. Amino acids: CASSDSLQETQYF. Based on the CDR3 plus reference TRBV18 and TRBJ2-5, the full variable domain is NAGVMQNPRHLVRRRGQEARLRCSPMKGHSHVYWYRQLPEEGLKFMVYLQKENIIDESGMPKERFSAEFPKEGPSILRIQQVVRGDSAAYFCASSDSLQETQYFGPGTRLLVL.

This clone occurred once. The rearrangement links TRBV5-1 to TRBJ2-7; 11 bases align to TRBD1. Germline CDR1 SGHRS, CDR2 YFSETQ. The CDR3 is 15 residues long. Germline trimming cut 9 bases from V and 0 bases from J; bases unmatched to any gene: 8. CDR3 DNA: TGCGCCACCTCTTTGGGACAGGGGGTCTCCTACGAGCAGTACGTC. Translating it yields CATSLGQGVSYEQYV.